Listed below are T cell receptor beta chains from one sample, sequenced in a study of cytomegalovirus exposure and HLA in healthy donors. Repertoires were generated with immunoSEQ multiplex PCR, while TCRdb's copy carries only in-frame clones and drops some. The sample consists of 150,000 to 200,000 clones, 65% to 80% of them appearing once. Material: PBMCs. The receptors derive from a woman aged 30 to 39 in good health and CMV-seropositive. CDR3s include the opening cysteine and the closing phenylalanine or tryptophan. D genes are given only for firm matches. Only some rows state a clone size, as once, few, many or a class for expanded clones.

J,D,V,size,DNA,CDR3
TRBJ2-3,TRBD2,TRBV9,-,TGTGCCAGCAGCTCGCCCCCGGGACTAGCGAAAAGGATCACAGATACGCAGTATTTT,CASSSPPGLAKRITDTQYF
TRBJ1-6,-,TRBV7-2,once,TGTGCCAGCAGCGGGACACAGGGACGGGATTCACCCCTCCACTTT,CASSGTQGRDSPLHF
TRBJ1-3,-,TRBV4-1,few,TGCGCCAGCAGCCAGGGGAAAAAGGGACACTCTGGAAACACCATATATTTT,CASSQGKKGHSGNTIYF
TRBJ1-2,-,TRBV5-1,-,TGCGCCAGCAGCTTTTCGTGGGAAGGAGGCTATGGCTACACCTTC,CASSFSWEGGYGYTF
TRBJ2-5,-,TRBV4-1,-,TGCGCCAGCAGCCAAGGGCTAGCGAGGAGCGGTGCGGAGACCCAGTACTTC,CASSQGLARSGAETQYF
TRBJ1-2,-,TRBV7-8,-,TGTGCCAGCAGCTCTTCCCGCCGACAGGATTATGGCTACACCTTC,CASSSSRRQDYGYTF
TRBJ2-3,-,TRBV5-4,-,TGTGCCAGCAGCTTGGGTCGGGTTATGCAGCGGGATACGCAGTATTTT,CASSLGRVMQRDTQYF
TRBJ1-1,-,TRBV7-9,-,TGTGCCAGCAGCCCATCGGCAGCGGCTGAAGCTTTCTTT,CASSPSAAAEAFF
TRBJ1-1,TRBD1,TRBV29-1,-,TGCAGCGTTCTCGACAGGGGGCTGGGTACTGAAGCTTTCTTT,CSVLDRGLGTEAFF
TRBJ2-1,-,TRBV19,-,TGTGCCAGTAGTATCGACAGCTACAATGAGCAGTTCTTC,CASSIDSYNEQFF
TRBJ1-4,TRBD1,TRBV5-1,-,TGCGCCAGCAGCTTGGAGGGGGCAGGGCGTATAAATGAAAAACTGTTTTTT,CASSLEGAGRINEKLFF
TRBJ1-5,TRBD1,TRBV19,-,TGTGCCAGTAGTGTCGGGACAGTCTCCGGGAGGCCCCAGCATTTT,CASSVGTVSGRPQHF
TRBJ2-7,TRBD1,TRBV27,-,TGTGCCAGCAGTTTGCTCCGGGACAGGAGAGGCGAGCAGTACTTC,CASSLLRDRRGEQYF
TRBJ1-1,-,TRBV6-4,-,TGTGCCAGCAGTGACTCAAACAGTCCCCGGTTAGTCTTT,CASSDSNSPRLVF
TRBJ1-5,TRBD1,TRBV4-1,-,TGCGCCAGCAGCCAAGTCCCGGGACAGAGTCAGCCCCAGCATTTT,CASSQVPGQSQPQHF
TRBJ2-2,-,TRBV28,-,TGTGCCAGCCTGAGAGATCGCACCGGGGAGCTGTTTTTT,CASLRDRTGELFF
TRBJ2-5,-,TRBV7-2,-,TGTGCCAGCAGCAAATTACAGGGAGGGGAGACCCAGTACTTC,CASSKLQGGETQYF
TRBJ2-7,-,TRBV11-2,few,TGTGCCAGCAGCTCGTTGGCAGGGTCCTACGAGCAGTACTTC,CASSSLAGSYEQYF
TRBJ1-2,-,TRBV7-9,-,TGTGCCAGCAGCTTACTTCGTCGGGACAAACTATATGGCTACACCTTC,CASSLLRRDKLYGYTF
TRBJ2-1,TRBD2,TRBV19,-,TGTGCCAGTAGTATAGATAGGACTAGCGGGAGAGTTAAGCAGTTCTTC,CASSIDRTSGRVKQFF
TRBJ2-3,TRBD2,TRBV27,few,TGTGCCAGCAGCTTCCTAGCGGGGTTCGCTGGAGATACGCAGTATTTT,CASSFLAGFAGDTQYF
TRBJ2-1,-,TRBV5-1,-,TGCGCCAGCAGCTCACAGGGGAAGGTGAGGAGGGGAGGCAATGAGCAGTTCTTC,CASSSQGKVRRGGNEQFF
TRBJ2-1,TRBD2,TRBV11-3,-,TGTGCCAGCAGCCCTAATCCCCCCGGGACTAGCGTCAACAATGAGCAGTTCTTC,CASSPNPPGTSVNNEQFF
TRBJ2-7,-,TRBV10-2,-,TGCGCCAGCAGTGAGGGACAAACCTACGAGCAGTACTTC,CASSEGQTYEQYF
TRBJ2-5,TRBD2,TRBV28,-,TGTGCCAGCAGTTTAAATTCTGCGACTGGACTAGCGGGAGTCGACGAGACCCAGTACTTC,CASSLNSATGLAGVDETQYF
TRBJ2-7,-,TRBV11-3,few,TGTGCCAGCACGCCCCGGGACGGGAGTAACGAGCAGTACTTC,CASTPRDGSNEQYF
TRBJ1-3,TRBD1,TRBV9,once,TGTGCCAGCACCACGTCCGGGACAGGGGGAAACACCATATATTTT,CASTTSGTGGNTIYF
TRBJ2-2,TRBD2,TRBV7-9,once,TGTGCCAGCAGCCCCGCAGCGGGAGGGCCGATGGAGCTGTTTTTT,CASSPAAGGPMELFF
TRBJ2-5,TRBD2,TRBV2,-,TGTGCCAGTCTGTACCCCCCACAGGGTTTCGAGACTAGCGGGGAAGAAGAGACCCAGTACTTC,CASLYPPQGFETSGEEETQYF
TRBJ1-1,-,TRBV30,-,TGTGCCTGGTGGGGGCAAAAGGGGAACACTGAAGCTTTCTTT,CAWWGQKGNTEAFF
TRBJ2-1,TRBD2,TRBV4-3,-,TGCGCCAGCAGCCAAGACGGGGACATAGCGGGAGGATCCTACAATGAGCAGTTCTTC,CASSQDGDIAGGSYNEQFF
TRBJ2-5,-,TRBV7-9,once,TGTGCCAGCAGCCCACGTGAGACGGGATGGGAGACCCAGTACTTC,CASSPRETGWETQYF
TRBJ1-5,TRBD1,TRBV5-5,few,TGTGCCAGCAGCTGGCCCGGACAGGAACGCCAGCCCCAGCATTTT,CASSWPGQERQPQHF
TRBJ1-1,-,TRBV11-3,once,TGTGCCAGCAGCTTAGGGGGGAGGGAAAACACTGAAGCTTTCTTT,CASSLGGRENTEAFF
TRBJ1-2,TRBD1,TRBV6-5,-,TGTGCCAGCAGTTCAGGACAGGGCCGAGAGTATGGCTACACCTTC,CASSSGQGREYGYTF
TRBJ2-1,TRBD2,TRBV6-5,-,TGTGCCAGCAGGGGACTAGCGGCTCAAAATGAGCAGTTCTTC,CASRGLAAQNEQFF
TRBJ2-5,TRBD2,TRBV10-2,-,TGCGCCAGCAGTGGGGTGGTAGCGGGGGGGCGGGAGACCCAGTACTTC,CASSGVVAGGRETQYF
TRBJ1-4,-,TRBV11-3,-,TGTGCCAGCAGCTTAGCAGGGTATGAAAAACTGTTTTTT,CASSLAGYEKLFF
TRBJ1-1,-,TRBV5-1,-,TGCGCCAGCAGCTTGTGGCAGGCAAACACTGAAGCTTTCTTT,CASSLWQANTEAFF
TRBJ1-1,-,TRBV2,-,TGTGCCAGCACCACGCCCGGGGAGAGTTACACTGAAGCTTTCTTT,CASTTPGESYTEAFF